This T cell receptor beta chain was found in a study of blood T cells in healthy people across ages. Germline CDR1 and CDR2: SGHAT and FQNNGV. The ends were cut back, 1 base at V and 3 bases at J, with 7 bases in the middle. The length of the CDR3 is 14 residues. The sample holds one count of this clonotype. Then a second PCR, running roughly 7 to 11 cycles, was carried out with a sample-barcoded 5' primer and a J-beta primer mix. TCRdb passed the 5' RACE reads through MiXCR, listing each CDR3 protein once. The sample has 600,000 to 650,000 distinct CDR3 sequences; roughly three fifths are singletons.

The chain has TRBV11-2 and TRBJ2-1; D remains ambiguous. The specimen was blood. This clonotype originated in a man aged 60 to 75 in good health. The CDR3 DNA reads TGTGCCAGCAGCTTAGTACAGTACTACAATGAGCAGTTCTTC. Amino acid sequence: CASSLVQYYNEQFF.